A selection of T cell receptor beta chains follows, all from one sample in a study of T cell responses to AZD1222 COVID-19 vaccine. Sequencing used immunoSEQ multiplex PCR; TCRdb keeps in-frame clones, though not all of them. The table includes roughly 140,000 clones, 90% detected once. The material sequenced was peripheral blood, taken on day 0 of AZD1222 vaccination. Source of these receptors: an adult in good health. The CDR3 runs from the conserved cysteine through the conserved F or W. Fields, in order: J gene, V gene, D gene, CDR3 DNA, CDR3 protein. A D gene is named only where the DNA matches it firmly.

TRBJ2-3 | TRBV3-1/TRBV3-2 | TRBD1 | TGTGCCAGCAGCGCAGATAAGTGGACAGGGATCACAGATACGCAGTATTTT | CASSADKWTGITDTQYF
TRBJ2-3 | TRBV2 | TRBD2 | TGTGCCAGCCGCAGACTAGCGAACACAGATACGCAGTATTTT | CASRRLANTDTQYF
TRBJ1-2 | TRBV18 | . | TGTGCCAGCTCACCACCCGATTACTCCTATGGCTACACCTTC | CASSPPDYSYGYTF
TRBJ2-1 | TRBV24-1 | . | TGTGCCACCAGTGACCGGACATCCTTTTACAATGAGCAGTTCTTC | CATSDRTSFYNEQFF
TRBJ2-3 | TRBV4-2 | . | TGTGCCAGCAGCCTGGGACTGGGGACAGATACGCAGTATTTT | CASSLGLGTDTQYF
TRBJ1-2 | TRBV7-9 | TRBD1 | TGTGCCAGCAGCCCCTCGGGCCAGGGGGGCTATGGCTACACCTTC | CASSPSGQGGYGYTF
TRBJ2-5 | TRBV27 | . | TGTGCCACTAGAACGGAAAACCAAGAGACCCAGTACTTC | CATRTENQETQYF
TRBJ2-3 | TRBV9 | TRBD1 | TGTGCCAGCAGCGCCGACAGGGGGCGCCTGTATTTT | CASSADRGRLYF
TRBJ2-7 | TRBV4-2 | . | TGTGCCAGCAGCCAAGAATTAACCATAGCCTACGAGCAGTACTTC | CASSQELTIAYEQYF
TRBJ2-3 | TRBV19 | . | TGTGCCAGCAGTCCGGGAACAGGGTCAGATACGCAGTATTTT | CASSPGTGSDTQYF
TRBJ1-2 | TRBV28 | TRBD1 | TGTGCCAGCAGGAAGACAGGGGGCGAGGGCAATGGCTACACCTTC | CASRKTGGEGNGYTF
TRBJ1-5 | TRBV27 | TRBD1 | TGTGCCAGCAGTGGGACAGGGGGCGGAATCAGATGGCGCAATCAGCCCCAGCATTTT | CASSGTGGGIRWRNQPQHF
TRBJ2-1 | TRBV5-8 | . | TGTGCCAGCAGCTTGGGGGACACGACTTTCGATGAGCAGTTCTTC | CASSLGDTTFDEQFF
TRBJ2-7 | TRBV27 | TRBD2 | TGTGCCAGCAGTTTATTGGTAGCGGGATATGGCTACGAGCAGTACTTC | CASSLLVAGYGYEQYF
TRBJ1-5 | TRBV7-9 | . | TGTGCCAGCAGTTATAGCAACAGCCCCCAGCATTTT | CASSYSNSPQHF
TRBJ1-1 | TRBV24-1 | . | TGTGCCACCTCGGGGGGCACTGAAGCTTTCTTT | CATSGGTEAFF
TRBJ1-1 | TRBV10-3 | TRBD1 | TGTGCCATCAGTAAAGTGACAGGGAGGCTTGAAGCTTTCTTT | CAISKVTGRLEAFF
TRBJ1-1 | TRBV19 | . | TGTGCCAGTAGTCTTCTGGGGCTGAACACTGAAGCTTTCTTT | CASSLLGLNTEAFF
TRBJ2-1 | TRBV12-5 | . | TGTGCTAGTGGTTGGGCAGGGAACAATGAGCAGTTCTTC | CASGWAGNNEQFF
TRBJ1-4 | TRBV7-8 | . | TGTGCCAGCAGCCCATGGTCAGGGTATGAAAAACTGTTTTTT | CASSPWSGYEKLFF
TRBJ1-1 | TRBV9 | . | TGTGCCAGCAGCGGGATGAACACTGAAGCTTTCTTT | CASSGMNTEAFF
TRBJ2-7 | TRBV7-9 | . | TGTGCCAGCAGCTTCGCAGTCTCCTACGAGCAGTACTTC | CASSFAVSYEQYF
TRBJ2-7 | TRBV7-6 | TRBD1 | TGTGCCAGCAGCTTAAACTGGGACAGCTCTTACGAGCAGTACTTC | CASSLNWDSSYEQYF
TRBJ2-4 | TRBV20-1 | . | TGCAGTGGGGGCTTAAAAAACATTCAGTACTTC | CSGGLKNIQYF
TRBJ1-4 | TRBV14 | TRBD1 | TGTGCCAGCAGCCAAGCGACAGGGGGTTTAGAAAAACTGTTTTTT | CASSQATGGLEKLFF
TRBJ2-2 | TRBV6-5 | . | TGTGCCAGCCAAGTACAGGGCCCCGGGGAGCTGTTTTTT | CASQVQGPGELFF
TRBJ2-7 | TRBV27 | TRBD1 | TGTGCCAGCAGTCGGAGTAGAGGGACAGAACTCTGGACCTACGAGCAGTACTTC | CASSRSRGTELWTYEQYF
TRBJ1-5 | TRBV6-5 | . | TGTGCCAGCGGTTCAAGGGCGTACAATCAGCCCCAGCATTTT | CASGSRAYNQPQHF
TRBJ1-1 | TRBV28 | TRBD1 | TGTGCCAGCAGCCACCCCCGGACAGGGACTGAAGCTTTCTTT | CASSHPRTGTEAFF